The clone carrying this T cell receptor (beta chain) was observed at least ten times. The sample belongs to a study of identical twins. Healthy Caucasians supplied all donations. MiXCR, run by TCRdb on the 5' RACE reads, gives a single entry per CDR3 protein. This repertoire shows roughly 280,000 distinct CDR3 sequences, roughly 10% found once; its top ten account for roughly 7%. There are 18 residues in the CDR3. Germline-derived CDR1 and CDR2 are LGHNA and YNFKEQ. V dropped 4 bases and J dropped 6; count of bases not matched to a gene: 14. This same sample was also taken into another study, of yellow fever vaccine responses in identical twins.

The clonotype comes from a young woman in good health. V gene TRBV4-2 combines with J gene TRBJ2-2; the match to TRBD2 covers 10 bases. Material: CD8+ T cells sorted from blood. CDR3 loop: CASSPFNGAGGGPGELFF. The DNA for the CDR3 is TGTGCCAGCAGCCCATTCAATGGAGCGGGAGGGGGGCCCGGGGAGCTGTTTTTT.